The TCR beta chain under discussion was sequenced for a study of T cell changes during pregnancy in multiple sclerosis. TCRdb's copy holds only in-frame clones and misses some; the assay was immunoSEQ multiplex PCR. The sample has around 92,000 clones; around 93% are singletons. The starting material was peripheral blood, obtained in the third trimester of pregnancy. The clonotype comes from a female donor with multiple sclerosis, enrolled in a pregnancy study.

The CDR3 protein is CASSYSGSHQPQHF. The CDR3 DNA follows: TGTGCCAGCAGTTACTCCGGGTCCCATCAGCCCCAGCATTTT. V gene TRBV6-5 combines with J gene TRBJ1-5; D is ambiguous. Trimming removed 0 bases from V and 5 bases from J, with 8 bases in between. CDR1 and CDR2 from the germline V gene are MNHEY and SVGAGI. The CDR3 spans 14 residues.